This T cell receptor (beta chain) is from a study of regulatory T cells in long-lasting Graves disease. Through Arm-PCR of CDR3 regions and iRepertoire HTBI primers, TCR beta libraries were built. TCRdb called the multiplex PCR reads again in MiXCR, with one record for every CDR3 protein. Here the sample spans hundreds of thousands of distinct CDR3 sequences, approximately 16% being singletons. Comment on this clonotype: Sequence at one end of the junction differs from germline and may be a read error.

The CDR3 runs to 19 residues. Germline V gene data show CDR1 as MNHEY and CDR2 as SVGEGT. The time point here: newly diagnosed GD, antithyroid drugs for less than 3 months. PBMC RNA served as the TCR library source. The data were also submitted as part of a second study, on T cells in Graves' hyperthyroidism and ophthalmopathy.

The material was peripheral blood mononuclear cells (PBMCs), obtained at new diagnosis, from a patient treated with antithyroid drugs. The TCR comes from a man in his forties or fifties with Graves disease. The gene calls are TRBV6-2 or TRBV6-3 and TRBJ2-1, with a possible D match to TRBD1 (6 bases). The CDR3 DNA sequence: TGTGCCAGCAGTGCGAGACGACAGGAGACAATTGCTTCTAACAATGAGCAGCTCTTC. Its translation is CASSARRQETIASNNEQLF.